These 17 T cell receptor beta chains were all obtained from the same sample, sequenced in a study of CD8 T cells in ankylosing spondylitis (dated by TCRdb to the late 2010s). Findings and caveats that apply to the study as a whole: Blood from ankylosing spondylitis patients appeared to be characterized by a TCR beta motif made up of several highly homologous amino acid variants.

No antigen has been identified for these receptors. Libraries were prepared through 5' RACE. The sequencer was an Illumina HiSeq 2500. TCRdb reprocessing: public reads trimmed at Q25 with fastp, clones called with MiXCR, in-frame beta chains kept. Each entry is one CDR3 protein sequence, shown with its most common DNA and genes. The sample table records approximately 400,000 distinct CDR3 sequences; 25% to 30% of these occur just once. The ten largest clones take up 0.89% of the sample. Material: blood, either unsorted or a sorted T cell fraction (not recorded which). The receptor set was obtained from a male donor with ankylosing spondylitis.

Here the CDR3 DNA reads TGTGCCAGTAGTCCCTTGGACAGGACCGACACTGAAGCTTTCTTT. Amino acid sequence: CASSPLDRTDTEAFF. The chain has TRBV19 and TRBJ1-1; 7 positions agree with TRBD1. Trimming removed 5 bases from V and 3 bases from J; junction bases left unmatched: 9. CDR3 size: 15 residues. From germline, CDR1 is LNHDA and CDR2 SQIVND (reference sequence). The whole variable domain, remainder taken from reference TRBV19 and TRBJ1-1, is DGGITQSPKYLFRKEGQNVTLSCEQNLNHDAMYWYRQDPGQGLRLIYYSQIVNDFQKGDIAEGYSVSREKKESFPLTVTSAQKNPTAFYLCASSPLDRTDTEAFFGQGTRLTVV.

In this sample, this clonotype turned up a few times. V and J are TRBV20-1 and TRBJ2-1, with 10 bases aligning to TRBD2. V lost 1 base, J lost 7 bases, and 7 bases stayed unmatched. The germline V gene encodes CDR1 DFQATT and CDR2 SNEGSKA (reference sequence). This CDR3 spans 15 amino acids. DNA for the CDR3: TGCAGTGCTAGAGTGCCTAGCGGGAGTGTAAATGAGCAGTTCTTC. This translates into CSARVPSGSVNEQFF.

Here the CDR3 reads CASSHRAGETQYF. CDR3 DNA sequence: TGTGCCAGCAGCCACAGAGCGGGAGAGACCCAGTACTTC. The chain combines TRBV3-1 with TRBJ2-5, with a weak D call TRBD2 (6 bases). Germline values: CDR1 LGHDT, CDR2 YNNKEL (reference sequence). Trimming removed 3 bases from V and 4 bases from J, with 9 bases in between. The CDR3 length is 13 residues.

This clonotype has just a few counts. The V gene is TRBV20-1, the J gene TRBJ1-5, with a tentative D call TRBD1 (6 bases). The CDR3 consists of 16 residues. The ends were cut back, 3 bases at V and 1 base at J, with 16 bases in the middle. Germline CDR1 and CDR2: DFQATT and SNEGSKA (reference sequence). CDR3 nucleotides: TGCAGTGCTAGCCAGGCAGGGGCCCTAAGCAATCAGCCCCAGCATTTT. Protein product: CSASQAGALSNQPQHF.

J is TRBJ1-1 and V is TRBV20-1; D gene unclear. Germline V lookup: CDR1 DFQATT, CDR2 SNEGSKA (reference sequence). This CDR3 spans 13 amino acids. Trimming shortened V by 4 bases and J by 0 bases, and 9 bases separated the two germline ends. DNA for the CDR3: TGCAGTGCTACCACAACGGTGAACACTGAAGCTTTCTTT. This encodes CSATTTVNTEAFF.

This sequence joins TRBV5-1 and TRBJ2-6, with D possibly being TRBD1 (6 bases). This CDR3 has 17 residues. Trimming removed 1 base at V and 1 base at J, with 12 bases between. CDR1 is SGHRS, CDR2 YFSETQ, per germline. Written as DNA, the CDR3 is TGCGCCAGCAGCTTGTCAGGGGATCCTTCTGGGGCCAACGTCCTGACTTTC. Its protein product is CASSLSGDPSGANVLTF.

This clonotype has only a few counts. The V and J genes are TRBV10-3 and TRBJ2-2; D tentatively reads TRBD1 or TRBD2 (5 bases each). V was cut by 4 bases and J by 4 bases, with 16 bases left in between. There are 16 residues in the CDR3. CDR1 is ENHRY, CDR2 SYGVKD, per germline. The CDR3 bases are TGTGCCATCAGTGCCGACAACCCAGGGAGCACCGGGGAGCTGTTTTTT. Its protein is CAISADNPGSTGELFF.

The chain recombines TRBV6-1 with TRBJ2-2; 9 bases are shared with TRBD2. V lost 3 bases and J lost 6; bases outside the gene matches: 5. The CDR3 runs to 15 residues. Germline V gives CDR1 MNHNS, CDR2 SASEGT. CDR3 protein: CASSETSGKPGELFF. CDR3 DNA sequence: TGTGCCAGCAGTGAGACTAGCGGTAAACCCGGGGAGCTGTTTTTT.

This clonotype was seen only a few times. The chain combines TRBV7-2 with TRBJ2-6; tentatively, D is TRBD1 (6 bases). CDR1 is SGHTA, CDR2 FQGNSA, per germline. V dropped 2 bases and J dropped 1 base, with 15 bases sitting between them. The CDR3 totals 18 residues. The CDR3 DNA reads as TGTGCCAGCAGCTTAAGCGTTCGCAGGGGATCTGGGGCCAACGTCCTGACTTTC. It yields the protein CASSLSVRRGSGANVLTF.

This clonotype was counted between two and nine times. V usage is TRBV20-1 and J usage is TRBJ2-3; D is possibly TRBD1 (6 bases). Per the germline V gene, CDR1 is DFQATT and CDR2 is SNEGSKA (reference sequence). Trimming pared 4 bases from V and 8 bases from J, leaving 22 bases between. CDR3 length: 15 residues. For the CDR3, the DNA is TGCAGTGCTACTACGACCGGGCTCCAAGGGGGTACGCAGTATTTT. Residues: CSATTTGLQGGTQYF.

In its sample, this clonotype was seen a few times. The V call is TRBV5-6, the J call TRBJ1-2, with TRBD1 identical over 7 bases. Germline lookup yields CDR1 SGHDT and CDR2 YYEEEE. The CDR3 spans 14 residues. V was clipped by 4 bases and J by 4 bases; unmatched bases: 7. This CDR3 reads CASSSGTDFYGYTF. Written as DNA, the CDR3 is TGTGCCAGCAGCAGCGGGACAGACTTCTATGGCTACACCTTC.

The gene calls are TRBV5-6 and TRBJ2-1; D is unresolved. The germline V gene has CDR1 SGHDT and CDR2 YYEEEE. The V gene lost 4 bases and the J gene lost 8 bases, with 10 bases spanning the gap. The CDR3 length is 12 residues. The CDR3 loop is CASSQLVDEQFF. The CDR3, as DNA: TGTGCCAGCAGCCAGCTAGTTGATGAGCAGTTCTTC.

Points on this clonotype: A much larger clonotype is one base distant, so this may be a read error. The J gene is TRBJ2-1, the V gene TRBV3-1; D might be TRBD1 (6 bases). Between the trimmed V and J ends, which lost 2 bases and 5 bases, there was a span of 7 bases. CDR1 is LGHDT, CDR2 YNNKEL, per germline (reference sequence). This CDR3 has 13 amino acids. The CDR3 spells CASSQNRDNEQFF. In DNA form, the CDR3 reads TGTGCCAGCAGCCAAAACAGGGACAATGAGCAGTTCTTC.

The chain combines TRBV2 with TRBJ1-5, with D unclear. This CDR3 has 12 amino acids. Trimming took off 7 bases at V and 5 bases at J, with 9 bases between the two ends. Per germline, CDR1 SNHLY and CDR2 FYNNEI. The CDR3 sequence is CASTGGYQPQHF. The CDR3 DNA reads TGTGCCAGCACAGGTGGTTATCAGCCCCAGCATTTT. Filled out from reference TRBV2 and TRBJ1-5, the complete variable domain reads EPEVTQTPSHQVTQMGQEVILRCVPISNHLYFYWYRQILGQKVEFLVSFYNNEISEKSEIFDDQFSVERPDGSNFTLKIRSTKLEDSAMYFCASTGGYQPQHFGDGTRLSIL.

J is TRBJ2-3 and V is TRBV5-1, with D perhaps TRBD2 (6 bases). CDR3 length: 14 residues. Trimming pared 4 bases from V and 2 bases from J, leaving 11 bases between. Germline V gives CDR1 SGHRS, CDR2 YFSETQ. CDR3 residues: CASSPGDATDTQYF. The CDR3 nucleotides are TGCGCCAGCAGCCCGGGAGATGCCACAGATACGCAGTATTTT.

This clonotype showed up just a few times. The V and J genes are TRBV5-6 and TRBJ1-6; 11 positions agree with TRBD1. CDR1 is SGHDT, CDR2 YYEEEE, per germline. The junction had 6 bases not matched to a gene; V was cut back by 4 bases and J by 9 bases. The CDR3 is 15 residues long. CDR3 DNA sequence: TGTGCCAGCAGCCCCCGGACAGGGGGCATTTCACCCCTCCACTTT. Its translation: CASSPRTGGISPLHF.

The V call is TRBV7-8, the J call TRBJ1-1, with D perhaps TRBD1 (5 bases). The CDR3 totals 14 residues. Germline values: CDR1 SGHVS, CDR2 FQNEAQ. The V end lost 4 bases, the J end lost 6 bases, and 15 bases lay between the germline ends. The CDR3 sequence: CASSSLGQGAEAFF. Here the CDR3 DNA reads TGTGCCAGCAGCTCCTTGGGGCAGGGCGCTGAAGCTTTCTTT.